This T cell receptor (beta chain) was retrieved from a study of cytomegalovirus exposure and HLA in healthy donors. Study results and caveats: Within the 90 to 150 validation repertoires, first-cohort TCR clusters tended to co-occur, according to a later analysis.

Points on this clone: Its cognate antigen is unknown.

Assay: immunoSEQ multiplex PCR; the TCRdb copy retains only in-frame clones and omits some. The table lists about 140,000 clones, 85% to 90% of them singletons, with approximately 3% in the top ten. Sequenced material: PBMCs. This clonotype was sampled from a man in his late teens or twenties in good health and CMV-seronegative.

CDR3 protein: CASSDYQSGELFF. CDR3 bases: TGTGCCAGCAGTGACTACCAGTCTGGGGAGCTGTTTTTT. This rearrangement joins TRBV6-4 to TRBJ2-2; D uncertain. CDR3 length: 13 residues. Germline CDR1 is MRHNA and CDR2 is SNTAGT. V lost 1 base and J 8 bases, leaving 8 bases between the germline ends.